The 26 T cell receptor beta chains below were found in one sample sequenced in a study of cytomegalovirus exposure and HLA in healthy donors (dated by TCRdb to about 2017). The library was made by the immunoSEQ multiplex PCR assay. A mixture of 60 forward primers for TCR Vbeta segments and 13 reverse primers for TCR Jbeta segments was used in the multiplex PCR. Imported from immuneACCESS, the table was reduced by TCRdb to in-frame sequences with V and J called. These copies leave out some clones; in studies compared against another copy, an unresolved V gene accounts for under half, and the cause of the remainder is not known. Present in this sample are about 170,000 clones, 70% to 80% of which were seen just once. The ten largest clones add up to around 1.9% of the sample. The sample comprised PBMCs. Receptor source: a woman in her 30s in good health and CMV-seropositive.

V usage is TRBV6-5 and J usage is TRBJ1-2; D call uncertain. The CDR3 spans 13 residues. V gave up 6 bases and J gave up 4 bases, with 12 bases separating them. Germline V CDR1 and CDR2: MNHEY, SVGAGI. This CDR3 is CASRVGSSYGYTF. The CDR3 DNA reads TGTGCCAGCAGGGTTGGCTCCTCCTATGGCTACACCTTC.

In its sample, this clone was seen once. This chain uses TRBV7-9 with TRBJ2-2, with 8 bases aligning to TRBD1. The germline CDR1 and CDR2 sequences are SEHNR and FQNEAQ (reference sequence). V gave up 3 bases and J gave up 4 bases; unmatched junction bases: 7. The CDR3 consists of 16 residues. In DNA form, the CDR3 reads TGTGCCAGCAGCTTGTCAGGGGGCAGGATCACCGGGGAGCTGTTTTTT. As protein: CASSLSGGRITGELFF.

The chain is built from TRBV5-1 and TRBJ2-3; TRBD2 matches 12 bases. Trimming removed 2 bases from V and 4 bases from J; junction bases left unmatched: 2. Per the germline V gene, CDR1 is SGHRS and CDR2 is YFSETQ. The CDR3 has 15 residues. The CDR3 is CASSFLAGGADTQYF. CDR3 DNA sequence: TGCGCCAGCAGCTTTCTAGCGGGGGGGGCAGATACGCAGTATTTT.

The chain couples TRBV6-5 to TRBJ2-7; the match to TRBD2 covers 14 bases. V lost 2 bases to trimming and J lost 1 base; unmatched junction nucleotides: 1. The CDR3 loop spans 16 amino acids. Germline lookup yields CDR1 MNHEY and CDR2 SVGAGI. The CDR3 loop is CASSYRTSGRSYEQYF. The CDR3 DNA is TGTGCCAGCAGTTACCGGACTAGCGGGAGGTCCTACGAGCAGTACTTC.

The V gene is TRBV29-1, the J gene TRBJ1-1; 7 bases are a match to TRBD1. The CDR3 is 12 amino acids. Germline loops: CDR1 SQVTM, CDR2 ANQGSEA. Trimming at V came to 4 bases and at J to 3 bases, leaving 2 bases not matched to a gene. The CDR3 bases are TGCAGCGTTGGGCAGGGGGACACTGAAGCTTTCTTT. It is translated as CSVGQGDTEAFF. Full variable domain (remainder filled in from reference TRBV29-1 and TRBJ1-1): SAVISQKPSRDICQRGTSLTIQCQVDSQVTMMFWYRQQPGQSLTLIATANQGSEATYESGFVIDKFPISRPNLTFSTLTVSNMSPEDSSIYLCSVGQGDTEAFFGQGTRLTVV.

The rearrangement uses TRBV6-5 and TRBJ1-5, with D perhaps matching TRBD1 (6 bases). Germline CDR1 MNHEY, CDR2 SVGAGI. Trimming removed 7 bases from V and 0 bases from J, with 13 bases in between. This CDR3 comprises 15 residues. CDR3 in DNA: TGTGCCAGCAATGTCGACAGGTATAGCAATCAGCCCCAGCATTTT. It encodes CASNVDRYSNQPQHF.

The rearrangement uses TRBV7-6 and TRBJ1-1; D is ambiguous. Trimming left V 6 bases short and J 10 bases short, with 18 bases between. The germline CDR1 and CDR2 sequences are SGHVS and FNYEAQ. This CDR3 is 13 amino acids long. For the CDR3, the DNA is TGTGCCAGCAGTAGGACGCAAGTCGAGGGAGCTTTCTTT. It is translated as CASSRTQVEGAFF. The full variable domain, in which reference TRBV7-6 and TRBJ1-1 provide the parts outside the CDR3, is GAGVSQSPRYKVTKRGQDVALRCDPISGHVSLYWYRQALGQGPEFLTYFNYEAQQDKSGLPNDRFSAERPEGSISTLTIQRTEQRDSAMYRCASSRTQVEGAFFGQGTRLTVV.

This clone occurred a few times. The rearrangement joins TRBV19 to TRBJ1-5; unclear D gene. Trimming shortened V by 5 bases and J by 0 bases, and 11 bases separated the two germline ends. Germline V gene data show CDR1 as LNHDA and CDR2 as SQIVND (reference sequence). The CDR3 is 15 residues long. The CDR3: CASSSTGYSNQPQHF. The CDR3 nucleotides are TGTGCCAGTAGTTCTACGGGGTATAGCAATCAGCCCCAGCATTTT.

This clone was detected a few times. The rearrangement uses TRBV9 and TRBJ2-7; 8 bases align to TRBD1. CDR1 is SGDLS and CDR2 is YYNGEE in the germline V gene. V gave up 6 bases and J gave up 2 bases; unmatched junction bases: 7. This CDR3 is built from 14 residues. The CDR3 spells CASTPTGEPYEQYF. The CDR3 nucleotides read TGTGCCAGCACCCCGACAGGGGAACCCTACGAGCAGTACTTC. Based on the CDR3 plus reference TRBV9 and TRBJ2-7, the full variable domain is DSGVTQTPKHLITATGQRVTLRCSPRSGDLSVYWYQQSLDQGLQFLIQYYNGEERAKGNILERFSAQQFPDLHSELNLSSLELGDSALYFCASTPTGEPYEQYFGPGTRLTVT.

V gene TRBV4-1 combines with J gene TRBJ1-1, with D possibly being TRBD1 (6 bases). Per germline, CDR1 MGHRA and CDR2 YSYEKL. V was pared by 0 bases and J by 4 bases, with 9 bases between. The CDR3 contains 14 residues. The CDR3 spells CASSQDRTVTEAFF. DNA for the CDR3: TGCGCCAGCAGCCAAGACAGGACAGTCACTGAAGCTTTCTTT.

This rearrangement joins TRBV10-2 to TRBJ1-1; no definite D call. Trimming pared 8 bases from V and 5 bases from J, leaving 15 bases between. The germline V gene encodes CDR1 WSHSY and CDR2 SAAADI. The CDR3 is made up of 13 amino acids. CDR3: CASGSRGGTEAFF. CDR3 bases: TGCGCCAGCGGGAGTCGGGGAGGTACTGAAGCTTTCTTT.

The chain recombines TRBV5-1 with TRBJ2-3, with TRBD2 matching over 10 bases. V was pared by 0 bases and J by 6 bases, with 10 bases of the junction left unmatched. CDR3 length equals 17 residues. Per the germline V gene, CDR1 is SGHRS and CDR2 is YFSETQ. The CDR3, as DNA: TGCGCCAGCAGCTTGGGGGTAACTAGCGGGGCAGAGGATACGCAGTATTTT. Translated, it gives CASSLGVTSGAEDTQYF.

The chain combines TRBV9 with TRBJ1-3, with D perhaps matching TRBD1 (5 bases). Germline V CDR1 and CDR2: SGDLS, YYNGEE. Trimming removed 3 bases at V and 0 bases at J, with 13 bases between. This CDR3 is built from 16 residues. CDR3 DNA sequence: TGTGCCAGCAGCGCCACAGGTGTTATCTCTGGAAACACCATATATTTT. This codes for CASSATGVISGNTIYF.

This chain links TRBV5-1 with TRBJ1-1; D gene uncertain. Germline V gives CDR1 SGHRS, CDR2 YFSETQ. CDR3 length equals 17 residues. V shed 0 bases and J shed 0 bases, with 15 bases lying between them. CDR3 loop: CASSLGAAPGMNTEAFF. In DNA form, the CDR3 reads TGCGCCAGCAGCTTGGGTGCAGCTCCCGGGATGAACACTGAAGCTTTCTTT.

The rearrangement links TRBV19 to TRBJ2-5, with TRBD2 identical over 10 bases. Germline V gene sequence: CDR1 LNHDA, CDR2 SQIVND (reference sequence). V was clipped by 3 bases and J by 6 bases; unmatched bases: 13. CDR3 length: 17 amino acids. The DNA of the CDR3 is TGTGCCAGTAGTATTTTGGCGGCTAGCGGGAGTCTGCAGACCCAGTACTTC. Protein product: CASSILAASGSLQTQYF. The full variable domain, with the rest looked up from reference TRBV19 and TRBJ2-5, is DGGITQSPKYLFRKEGQNVTLSCEQNLNHDAMYWYRQDPGQGLRLIYYSQIVNDFQKGDIAEGYSVSREKKESFPLTVTSAQKNPTAFYLCASSILAASGSLQTQYFGPGTRLLVL.

The rearrangement uses TRBV7-9 and TRBJ1-1; no clear D. CDR1 is SEHNR and CDR2 is FQNEAQ in the germline V gene (reference sequence). The V end was cut by 1 base, the J end by 11 bases, with 8 bases between. The CDR3 extends over 11 amino acids. CDR3 sequence (DNA): TGTGCCAGCAGCTTAGAACAGAATGCTTTCTTT. Its protein product is CASSLEQNAFF.

This clone was seen a handful of times. This chain uses TRBV4-1 with TRBJ1-4, with D hard to call. The CDR3 has 15 residues. Germline V CDR1 and CDR2: MGHRA, YSYEKL. Trimming shortened V by 0 bases and J by 6 bases, and 11 bases separated the two germline ends. DNA for the CDR3: TGCGCCAGCAGCCAAGATTCGGGGAAATATGAAAAACTGTTTTTT. Translating gives CASSQDSGKYEKLFF.

The V gene is TRBV9, the J gene TRBJ2-7, with 9 nucleotides matching TRBD2. The CDR3 totals 14 residues. V gave up 0 bases and J gave up 5 bases; unmatched junction bases: 3. Looked up from germline, CDR1 is SGDLS and CDR2 is YYNGEE. DNA for the CDR3: TGTGCCAGCAGCGTAGCGAGCGGGGGGAACGAGCAGTACTTC. This gives the protein CASSVASGGNEQYF.

The chain combines TRBV2 with TRBJ1-5; 8 nucleotides line up with TRBD1. This CDR3 region has 14 residues. Germline values: CDR1 SNHLY, CDR2 FYNNEI. Unmatched junction bases numbered 2, after V lost 4 bases and J lost 3 bases. This CDR3 is CASSADRDNQPQHF. The CDR3 region has the DNA TGTGCCAGCAGTGCGGACAGGGACAATCAGCCCCAGCATTTT.

The V call is TRBV5-4, the J call TRBJ2-5; TRBD2 aligns across 8 bases. The CDR3 loop spans 16 amino acids. V gave up 4 bases and J gave up 10 bases; unmatched junction bases: 18. Germline V CDR1 and CDR2: SGHNT, YYREEE (reference sequence). CDR3 DNA: TGTGCCAGCAGCCATTCGGCGGGGGGTCTAAGTGGAGACCAGTACTTC. Its protein product is CASSHSAGGLSGDQYF.

This clone was counted only a few times. This rearrangement joins TRBV5-1 to TRBJ2-2, with no clear D. Germline V gene sequence: CDR1 SGHRS, CDR2 YFSETQ. Trimming took 4 bases from V and 0 from J, leaving 7 bases between them. This CDR3 has 14 amino acids. The CDR3: CASSINSNTGELFF. In DNA, the CDR3 is TGCGCCAGCAGCATAAACTCGAACACCGGGGAGCTGTTTTTT.

The sample holds a few counts of this clone. The J gene is TRBJ2-2, the V gene TRBV19, with 10 bases identical to TRBD2. The CDR3 is 16 amino acids. The V segment lost 6 bases and the J segment 6 bases; nucleotides outside the gene matches: 10. Germline V gene data show CDR1 as LNHDA and CDR2 as SQIVND (reference sequence). The chain's CDR3 is CASRHDGLAGAGELFF. The CDR3 coding sequence is TGTGCCAGTAGGCACGATGGGCTAGCGGGAGCCGGGGAGCTGTTTTTT. Supplemented by reference TRBV19 and TRBJ2-2, the full variable domain reads DGGITQSPKYLFRKEGQNVTLSCEQNLNHDAMYWYRQDPGQGLRLIYYSQIVNDFQKGDIAEGYSVSREKKESFPLTVTSAQKNPTAFYLCASRHDGLAGAGELFFGEGSRLTVL.

V is TRBV7-9 and J is TRBJ2-7, with 9 nucleotides matching TRBD1. This CDR3 is built from 17 residues. V lost 3 bases and J lost 7; bases outside the gene matches: 16. Germline CDR1 and CDR2: SEHNR and FQNEAQ (reference sequence). CDR3 amino acids: CASSFSLTRTGDGEQYF. The DNA of the CDR3 is TGTGCCAGCAGCTTTAGTTTGACTAGGACAGGGGATGGAGAGCAGTACTTC.

The J gene is TRBJ2-3, the V gene TRBV5-5; D might be TRBD2 (5 bases). Looked up from germline, CDR1 is SGHKS and CDR2 is YYEKEE (reference sequence). V shed 4 bases and J shed 0 bases, with 12 bases lying between them. The CDR3 has 15 amino acids. CDR3 protein: CASSPSGTSTDTQYF. DNA for the CDR3: TGTGCCAGCAGCCCCAGCGGAACTAGCACAGATACGCAGTATTTT.

V is TRBV10-3 and J is TRBJ1-6; no clear D gene. Germline V gives CDR1 ENHRY, CDR2 SYGVKD. CDR3 size: 14 residues. Trimming pared 6 bases from V and 10 bases from J, leaving 16 bases between. The CDR3 DNA reads TGTGCCATCAGGGGGAATTCGGGAGACTCACCCCTCCACTTT. Translation gives CAIRGNSGDSPLHF.

The CDR3 DNA reads TGTGCCAGTAGTCCGGGTTCCTTTTACAATGAGCAGTTCTTC. The encoded protein is CASSPGSFYNEQFF. The chain links TRBV19 to TRBJ2-1; D is unclear. The V gene lost 5 bases and the J gene lost 4 bases, with 12 bases spanning the gap. The CDR3 runs to 14 residues. Germline CDR1 LNHDA, CDR2 SQIVND (reference sequence).